The sequence of this T cell receptor (beta chain) was determined in a study of identical twins. Study-level points and caveats: Out-of-frame beta chain sequences displayed weaker excess sharing between twins.

TCRdb recomputed calls from the 5' RACE reads with MiXCR, one row per CDR3 protein. This table holds roughly 720,000 distinct CDR3 sequences, roughly 18% found once. Turning to this clonotype: Its cognate antigen is unknown.

The same data also went into a second study, on T cells expressing NK-cell markers. That paper states: Eight donors were sequenced, of whom seven were HCMV-seropositive, while the remaining one was HCMV-seronegative. Whether expanded NKG2C-expressing T cell clones recognize HCMV is unknown.

This TCR was sampled from a woman aged 18 to 35 in good health. The source material was PBMCs.

As DNA, the CDR3 is TGTGCCAGCAGTTACTCCCCTTCGTTCGGTGAGCAGTTCTTC. Protein product: CASSYSPSFGEQFF. The chain carries TRBV6-2 or TRBV6-3 and TRBJ2-1, with D unclear. CDR1 is MNHEY, CDR2 SVGEGT, per germline. The CDR3 is 14 residues long. Trimming shortened V by 0 bases and J by 9 bases, and 12 bases separated the two germline ends.